Listed here is a single T cell receptor (beta chain). This sample was taken from a study of blood T cell repertoires in COVID-19. Study at large: The origin of the acute and convalescent COVID-19 samples was the United States, Italy and Spain. PBMCs, B-cell-depleted T cells, or T cells provided the cDNA or gDNA that made up the material.

As originally analysed: By means of reference gene primer amplification, nucleated cell counts were estimated. Sequenced by immunoSEQ multiplex PCR; TCRdb stores in-frame clones only, minus some. Clonal size and the V and J genes are those of that table, whereas D and trimming came from the DNA. The profile shows roughly 60,000 clones, 65% to 90% of them singletons. The receptor's source is a human donor in a cohort sampled during active COVID-19. The specimen sequenced was peripheral blood.

For the CDR3, the DNA is TGTGCCAGCTCACCCCGGACAGGGTTTTACGACGAGCAGTACTTC. Translating it yields CASSPRTGFYDEQYF. V gene TRBV18 combines with J gene TRBJ2-7, with 8 bases that match TRBD1. The CDR3 runs to 15 residues. The germline gives CDR1 KGHSH, CDR2 LQKENI. V lost 3 bases and J lost 5; bases outside the gene matches: 9.